The entry below describes one T cell receptor (beta chain). The data originate from a study of molecular identifiers for immune sequencing clone quantification. One entry per CDR3 protein results from TCRdb running MiXCR on the PCR reads. The table shows some 680,000 distinct CDR3 sequences, with about 25% occurring only once. CDR3 length: 17 amino acids. Germline lookup yields CDR1 SNHLY and CDR2 FYNNEI. Losses at the gene ends were 0 bases for V and 5 bases for J; bases not matched to a gene: 6. Sequences were obtained from naive CD8+ T cells from blood, with Jurkat cell RNA spiked in. The subset: FACS-sorted CD8+CD4-CCR7+CD45RA+ naive T cells. This sequence was found in a human donor in good health. Some libraries in this study had Jurkat cell RNA spiked in. The chain uses TRBV2 and TRBJ2-3, with TRBD1 matching over 12 bases. CDR3 protein: CASSEAGGDRGRDTQYF. CDR3 nucleotide sequence: TGTGCCAGCAGTGAAGCAGGGGGGGACAGGGGGCGAGATACGCAGTATTTT.